One and the same sample provided the 9 T cell receptor beta chains below, sequenced in a study of OX40 agonist ivuxolimab in advanced cancers. Using immunoSEQ multiplex PCR, the repertoire was profiled, and TCRdb retains in-frame clones only, with some absent. The sample has 65,000 to 90,000 clones; approximately 85% are singletons. The source was CD4+ or CD8+ T cells sorted from blood, collected in a trial of the OX40 agonist ivuxolimab. The receptors come from an adult with an advanced solid tumor such as melanoma, head and neck, liver or kidney cancer.

The rearrangement uses TRBV5-6 and TRBJ2-7; D is perhaps TRBD1 (6 bases). V was pared by 1 base and J by 7 bases, with 12 bases between. Per the germline V gene, CDR1 is SGHDT and CDR2 is YYEEEE. This CDR3 contains 13 residues. The CDR3: CASSLNTGFEQYF. CDR3 sequence (DNA): TGTGCCAGCAGCTTGAACACAGGGTTTGAGCAGTACTTC.

This chain uses TRBV4-2 with TRBJ1-1, with a weak D call TRBD1 (5 bases). Between the trimmed V and J ends, which lost 1 base and 3 bases, there was a span of 15 bases. From germline, CDR1 is LGHNA and CDR2 YNFKEQ. There are 16 residues in the CDR3. This CDR3 is CASSQAFGGGYTEAFF. As DNA, the CDR3 is TGTGCCAGCAGCCAAGCCTTCGGGGGGGGATACACTGAAGCTTTCTTT.

The chain carries TRBV5-8 and TRBJ2-7; no reliable D call. The V gene lost 2 bases and the J gene lost 0 bases, with 0 bases spanning the gap. The CDR3 is 11 residues long. The germline V gene has CDR1 SGHTS and CDR2 YDEGEE. Written as DNA, the CDR3 is TGTGCCAGCAGCTTCTCCTACGAGCAGTACTTC. Protein product: CASSFSYEQYF.

This chain joins TRBV21-1 and TRBJ1-6. TRBV21-1 is described as a pseudogene. This CDR3 contains 14 residues. Here the CDR3 DNA reads TGTGCCAGATGTAGCCGGGAGACAAACTCACCCCTCCACTTT. Translating gives CARCSRETNSPLHF.

This clone was recorded only once. This chain joins TRBV4-1 and TRBJ2-3; 10 bases map to TRBD2. This CDR3 comprises 16 residues. Trimming removed 0 bases from V and 3 bases from J; junction bases left unmatched: 3. The germline V gene encodes CDR1 MGHRA and CDR2 YSYEKL. CDR3 region: CASSQDLAGATDTQYF. CDR3 DNA sequence: TGCGCCAGCAGCCAAGACCTAGCGGGGGCGACAGATACGCAGTATTTT.

The chain joins TRBV5-1 to TRBJ1-4, with D tentatively TRBD1 (5 bases). The CDR3 runs 15 residues. The germline V gene encodes CDR1 SGHRS and CDR2 YFSETQ. The germline V and J ends were trimmed by 1 base and 3 bases, with 10 bases remaining between them. In DNA form, the CDR3 reads TGCGCCAGCAGCTTGAAGGGGAGCGCTAATGAAAAACTGTTTTTT. This translates into CASSLKGSANEKLFF.

This rearrangement joins TRBV7-2 to TRBJ2-3; D gene uncertain. The V gene lost 5 bases and the J gene lost 4 bases, with 10 bases spanning the gap. Germline assignment: CDR1 SGHTA and CDR2 FQGNSA. The CDR3 length is 13 residues. The CDR3 sequence: CASSPTGADTQYF. As DNA, the CDR3 is TGTGCCAGCAGCCCCACGGGCGCAGATACGCAGTATTTT.

V and J are TRBV11-2 and TRBJ2-7; 9 positions match TRBD1. There are 15 residues in the CDR3. Germline CDR1 is SGHAT and CDR2 is FQNNGV. V trimming: 1 base; J trimming: 5 bases; junction bases outside the gene matches: 6. The CDR3 is CASSLVRTGANEQYF. The DNA of the CDR3 is TGTGCCAGCAGCTTAGTAAGGACAGGGGCAAACGAGCAGTACTTC. Drawing the rest from reference TRBV11-2 and TRBJ2-7, the complete variable domain is EAGVAQSPRYKIIEKRQSVAFWCNPISGHATLYWYQQILGQGPKLLIQFQNNGVVDDSQLPKDRFSAERLKGVDSTLKIQPAKLEDSAVYLCASSLVRTGANEQYFGPGTRLTVT.

This chain links TRBV9 with TRBJ1-1, with a possible D match to TRBD1 (6 bases). V dropped 0 bases and J dropped 7 bases, with 10 bases sitting between them. In germline, CDR1 is SGDLS, CDR2 YYNGEE. The CDR3 extends over 13 amino acids. The CDR3 DNA is TGTGCCAGCAGCGTAGGGCCGACAGGTGAAGCTTTCTTT. It yields the protein CASSVGPTGEAFF.